Following are 4 T cell receptor beta chains from one sample sequenced in a study of patients and donors after allogeneic stem cell transplantation. A single record per CDR3 protein comes from TCRdb applying MiXCR to the RT-PCR reads. The table lists about a million distinct CDR3 sequences, under 20% of them singletons. The sample taken for sequencing was blood, either unsorted or a sorted T cell fraction (not recorded which). These receptor sequences come from a human donor who was either an allogeneic HSCT recipient or a stem cell or donor lymphocyte infusion donor (not recorded which). It is not recorded whose cells these are; they may come from a transplant donor.

The table lists this clonotype with a few counts. This chain connects TRBV27 to TRBJ1-2; D remains unclear. This CDR3 region has 15 residues. V lost 2 bases, J lost 1 base, and 11 bases lay in between. The germline CDR1 and CDR2 sequences are MNHEY and SMNVEV (reference sequence). CDR3 loop: CASSLKDPFNYGYTF. CDR3 bases: TGTGCCAGCAGTTTAAAGGACCCATTTAACTATGGCTACACCTTC.

The table lists this clonotype with a few counts. The chain recombines TRBV5-1 with TRBJ1-1; a weak D match, TRBD1 (6 bases). CDR1 is SGHRS, CDR2 YFSETQ, per germline. This CDR3 is 15 amino acids long. V lost 0 bases and J 1 base, leaving 10 bases between the germline ends. The CDR3 DNA is TGCGCCAGCAGCTTGGGGGACACAGGGAACACTGAAGCTTTCTTT. Its translation is CASSLGDTGNTEAFF.

This clonotype was recorded a few times. The chain employs TRBV11-2 and TRBJ2-3; 9 bases are shared with TRBD2. Germline assignment: CDR1 SGHAT and CDR2 FQNNGV. V was clipped by 1 base and J by 7 bases; unmatched bases: 15. The CDR3 covers 18 residues. The CDR3 protein is CASSLGVAGAPEVHTQYF. The CDR3 DNA follows: TGTGCCAGCAGCTTAGGAGTAGCGGGGGCCCCAGAAGTTCATACGCAGTATTTT.

The chain recombines TRBV6-2 or TRBV6-3 with TRBJ2-3; 11 nucleotides align to TRBD2. CDR3 length: 16 amino acids. CDR1 and CDR2 (germline): MNHEY, SVGEGT. Trimming removed 6 bases from V and 7 bases from J; junction bases left unmatched: 12. This CDR3 is CASSPYSSGGLNTQYF. Here the CDR3 DNA reads TGTGCCAGCAGCCCTTACTCTAGCGGGGGGCTGAATACGCAGTATTTT.